This entry lists 23 T cell receptor beta chains sequenced from one sample in a study of cytomegalovirus exposure and HLA in healthy donors (dated by TCRdb to 2017 to 2019). Library preparation was by the immunoSEQ multiplex PCR assay. A mixture of 60 forward primers for TCR Vbeta segments and 13 reverse primers for TCR Jbeta segments was used in the multiplex PCR. What TCRdb holds here is the immuneACCESS table cut down to in-frame rearrangements. Part of the clones is not present; checked against another copy, under half of the missing clones reflect an unresolved V gene, and the others are unexplained. The sample includes 97,000 or so clones, with roughly 70% observed a single time. Less than 2.5% of the sample is taken by the ten largest. The sequenced material came from PBMCs. Receptors were obtained from a middle-aged man in good health and CMV-seronegative.

J is TRBJ2-3 and V is TRBV7-6; 8 nucleotides align to TRBD2. CDR3 size: 15 residues. V was pared by 5 bases and J by 2 bases, with 6 bases of the junction left unmatched. Germline CDR1 SGHVS, CDR2 FNYEAQ. The CDR3 nucleotides are TGTGCCAGCAGCCCGCGGACTAGCTCCACAGATACGCAGTATTTT. Its translation is CASSPRTSSTDTQYF.

The chain combines TRBV4-1 with TRBJ2-7; TRBD2 might be the D (6 bases). The V gene's germline CDR1 is MGHRA and CDR2 YSYEKL. This CDR3 spans 16 amino acids. Trimming pared 1 base from V and 6 bases from J, leaving 19 bases between. Here the CDR3 reads CASSQAVSGVRGEQYF. The CDR3, as DNA: TGCGCCAGCAGCCAAGCGGTGTCGGGGGTAAGAGGCGAGCAGTACTTC.

This rearrangement joins TRBV20-1 to TRBJ2-5; D is possibly TRBD2 (6 bases). TRBJ2-7 matches the DNA end more closely, so the J call is doubtful. The germline CDR1 and CDR2 sequences are DFQATT and SNEGSKA (reference sequence). The CDR3 is 11 residues long. In DNA form, the CDR3 reads TGCAGTGCTAGACGAGCGGGCGAGCAGTACTTC. Translation gives CSARRAGEQYF.

This rearrangement joins TRBV7-9 to TRBJ2-7, with a weak D call TRBD1 (5 bases). Germline lookup yields CDR1 SEHNR and CDR2 FQNEAQ (reference sequence). The ends were cut back, 1 base at V and 5 bases at J, with 9 bases in the middle. The CDR3 sequence is 13 residues long. CDR3 amino acids: CASSLGRGNEQYF. For the CDR3, the DNA is TGTGCCAGCAGCTTAGGAAGGGGCAACGAGCAGTACTTC.

This rearrangement joins TRBV7-8 to TRBJ2-7; D uncertain. Per the germline V gene, CDR1 is SGHVS and CDR2 is FQNEAQ. The CDR3 has 11 amino acids. Trimming took off 8 bases at V and 6 bases at J, with 11 bases between the two ends. The DNA for the CDR3 is TGTGCCAGCGTTATAAATCCCGAGCAGTACTTC. Translation: CASVINPEQYF.

This clone has a single count. This rearrangement joins TRBV19 to TRBJ1-5, with 8 bases that match TRBD1. CDR1 is LNHDA, CDR2 SQIVND, per germline (reference sequence). Trimming cost V 6 bases and J 0 bases; bases outside gene matches: 7. This CDR3 contains 16 residues. For the CDR3, the DNA is TGTGCCAGTAGGCCAGGGGGCCCGTATAGCAATCAGCCCCAGCATTTT. Residues: CASRPGGPYSNQPQHF.

The chain carries TRBV6-1 and TRBJ2-7; possibly TRBD2 for D (6 bases). The CDR3 totals 13 residues. Deletions cut 8 bases from V and 7 bases from J, with 18 bases between. CDR1 is MNHNS, CDR2 SASEGT, per germline. The DNA for the CDR3 is TGTGCCAGCGGACATTCCGGGGGAGTGGAGCAGTACTTC. This encodes CASGHSGGVEQYF.

The chain has TRBV7-9 and TRBJ1-1; no firm D call. The CDR3 has 14 residues. Between the trimmed V and J ends, which lost 1 base and 1 base, there was a span of 7 bases. The germline CDR1 and CDR2 sequences are SEHNR and FQNEAQ (reference sequence). CDR3 DNA: TGTGCCAGCAGCTTAGGAGAGTCGAACACTGAAGCTTTCTTT. As protein: CASSLGESNTEAFF.

The chain couples TRBV28 to TRBJ2-3, with no clear D. Germline CDR1 reads MDHEN; CDR2 reads SYDVKM. This CDR3 spans 12 amino acids. V was trimmed by 7 bases and J by 0 bases, leaving 5 bases between them. CDR3 sequence: CASTGSTDTQYF. The CDR3 bases are TGTGCCAGCACAGGAAGCACAGATACGCAGTATTTT.

The J gene is TRBJ1-2, the V gene TRBV6-6, with 9 bases identical to TRBD1. This CDR3 contains 14 residues. The V and J ends lost 5 bases and 7 bases, in that order; junction bases with no gene match: 8. CDR1 MNHNY and CDR2 SVGAGI come from the germline V gene (reference sequence). CDR3 sequence: CASSPGTGRFGYTF. In nucleotides, the CDR3 is TGTGCCAGCAGTCCCGGGACAGGGAGATTTGGCTACACCTTC.

This chain connects TRBV27 to TRBJ1-2; tentatively, D is TRBD1 (6 bases). The germline V and J ends were trimmed by 0 bases and 8 bases, with 13 bases remaining between them. Per germline, CDR1 MNHEY and CDR2 SMNVEV (reference sequence). The CDR3 contains 14 residues. The CDR3 spells CASSLSIRGKGYTF. DNA for the CDR3: TGTGCCAGCAGTTTATCGATCAGGGGCAAGGGCTACACCTTC.

The genes are TRBV4-3 and TRBJ2-3; TRBD2 matches at 8 bases. The junction had 13 bases not matched to a gene; V was cut back by 3 bases and J by 5 bases. CDR3 size: 17 residues. The V gene's germline CDR1 is LGHNA and CDR2 YSLEER. CDR3 sequence reads: CASSQGLGAGARDTQYF. The CDR3 bases are TGCGCCAGCAGCCAGGGGTTGGGAGCGGGGGCAAGAGATACGCAGTATTTT.

This chain links TRBV7-6 with TRBJ2-7; 9 bases are shared with TRBD2. Trimming cost V 5 bases and J 3 bases; bases outside gene matches: 8. Germline lookup yields CDR1 SGHVS and CDR2 FNYEAQ. This CDR3 contains 15 residues. CDR3 in amino acids: CASSVSGGGVYEQYF. The CDR3 coding sequence is TGTGCCAGCAGCGTCTCCGGCGGGGGGGTCTACGAGCAGTACTTC.

This clone was detected a few times. This rearrangement joins TRBV2 to TRBJ2-2, with D possibly being TRBD2 (6 bases). CDR1 and CDR2 from the germline V gene are SNHLY and FYNNEI. This CDR3 is 15 amino acids long. Trimming removed 7 bases at V and 7 bases at J, with 19 bases between. The chain's CDR3 is CASTGAIGGGGELFF. The CDR3 nucleotides are TGTGCCAGCACCGGGGCGATCGGGGGAGGCGGGGAGCTGTTTTTT.

This clone came up once. The chain uses TRBV11-3 and TRBJ2-3, with a possible D match to TRBD2 (5 bases). V lost 5 bases and J 2 bases, leaving 17 bases between the germline ends. This CDR3 region has 16 residues. Germline V lookup: CDR1 SGHNT, CDR2 YENEEA. The CDR3 loop is CASSATTLDTTDTQYF. The CDR3 DNA is TGTGCCAGCAGCGCCACCACACTAGATACCACAGATACGCAGTATTTT.

This clone was observed a handful of times. This chain uses TRBV28 with TRBJ2-5; D may be TRBD1 (6 bases). This CDR3 has 14 amino acids. Germline CDR1 and CDR2: MDHEN and SYDVKM. Trimming left V 4 bases short and J 5 bases short, with 14 bases between. The CDR3 region has the DNA TGTGCCAGCAGTTCCCCGGGCAGGGGTGAGACCCAGTACTTC. It specifies CASSSPGRGETQYF.

This chain connects TRBV6-5 to TRBJ2-7; 7 nucleotides line up with TRBD1. Germline-derived CDR1 and CDR2 are MNHEY and SVGAGI. V lost 4 bases, J lost 4 bases, and 7 bases stayed unmatched. CDR3 size: 14 residues. CDR3 nucleotides: TGTGCCAGCAGTTTGGGACAGTACCCTTACGAGCAGTACTTC. Its protein product is CASSLGQYPYEQYF.

This chain links TRBV27 with TRBJ2-2; D is possibly TRBD2 (6 bases). This CDR3 region has 13 residues. Germline loops: CDR1 MNHEY, CDR2 SMNVEV (reference sequence). V was pared by 6 bases and J by 4 bases, with 9 bases between. This CDR3 reads CASRRRGTGELFF. The CDR3 DNA reads as TGTGCCAGCAGGAGGAGGGGCACCGGGGAGCTGTTTTTT.

Turning to this clone: Germline is not matched at one junction end, which may reflect a read error. The chain has TRBV7-7 and TRBJ2-5; D is uncertain. The CDR3 has 15 residues. Germline CDR1 and CDR2: SSHAT and FNYEAQ (reference sequence). CDR3 bases: TGTGCTAGCAGCTTAGGGTTAGGTGTTCAAGAGACTCAGTACTTC. The encoded protein is CASSLGLGVQETQYF.

The rearrangement uses TRBV9 and TRBJ1-1, with a weak D call TRBD1 (6 bases). This CDR3 is 15 amino acids long. From germline, CDR1 is SGDLS and CDR2 YYNGEE. The germline V and J ends were trimmed by 3 bases and 2 bases, with 14 bases remaining between them. For the CDR3, the DNA is TGTGCCAGCAGCGCCCGTGACAGGCCAAACACTGAAGCTTTCTTT. It codes for CASSARDRPNTEAFF. Full variable domain (remainder filled in from reference TRBV9 and TRBJ1-1): DSGVTQTPKHLITATGQRVTLRCSPRSGDLSVYWYQQSLDQGLQFLIQYYNGEERAKGNILERFSAQQFPDLHSELNLSSLELGDSALYFCASSARDRPNTEAFFGQGTRLTVV.

The rearrangement joins TRBV7-8 to TRBJ2-1; no definite D call. Trimming pared 3 bases from V and 5 bases from J, leaving 8 bases between. CDR1 is SGHVS, CDR2 FQNEAQ, per germline. The CDR3 sequence is 13 residues long. The chain's CDR3 is CASSFRENNEQFF. In DNA, the CDR3 is TGTGCCAGCAGCTTTCGAGAGAACAATGAGCAGTTCTTC.

This clone was detected only a few times. V is TRBV5-1 and J is TRBJ2-7; 9 bases map to TRBD1. The V segment lost 4 bases and the J segment 1 base; nucleotides outside the gene matches: 3. The CDR3 contains 14 residues. CDR1 and CDR2 from the germline V gene are SGHRS and YFSETQ. CDR3 sequence (DNA): TGCGCCAGCAGCCCTGGACAGGGGTCCTACGAGCAGTACTTC. The encoded protein is CASSPGQGSYEQYF.

The rearrangement links TRBV29-1 to TRBJ2-3, with D perhaps matching TRBD1 (6 bases). V was shortened by 7 bases and J by 0 bases, with 14 bases between the two germline ends. Germline V gene sequence: CDR1 SQVTM, CDR2 ANQGSEA. The length of the CDR3 is 14 residues. CDR3 protein: CSAQQGRSTDTQYF. CDR3 sequence (DNA): TGCAGCGCCCAACAGGGACGGAGCACAGATACGCAGTATTTT.